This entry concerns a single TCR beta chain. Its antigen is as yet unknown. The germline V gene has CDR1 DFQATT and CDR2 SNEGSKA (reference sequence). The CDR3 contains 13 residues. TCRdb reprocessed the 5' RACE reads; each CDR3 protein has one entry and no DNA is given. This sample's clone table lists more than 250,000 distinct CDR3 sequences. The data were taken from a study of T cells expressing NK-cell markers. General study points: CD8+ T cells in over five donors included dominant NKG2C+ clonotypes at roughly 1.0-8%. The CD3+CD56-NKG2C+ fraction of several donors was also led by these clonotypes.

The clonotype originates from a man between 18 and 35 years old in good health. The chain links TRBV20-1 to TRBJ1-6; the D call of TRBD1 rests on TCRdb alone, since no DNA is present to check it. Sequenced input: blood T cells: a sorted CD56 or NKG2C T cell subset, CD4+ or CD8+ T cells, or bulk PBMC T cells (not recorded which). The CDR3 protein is CSARGTANSPLHF.